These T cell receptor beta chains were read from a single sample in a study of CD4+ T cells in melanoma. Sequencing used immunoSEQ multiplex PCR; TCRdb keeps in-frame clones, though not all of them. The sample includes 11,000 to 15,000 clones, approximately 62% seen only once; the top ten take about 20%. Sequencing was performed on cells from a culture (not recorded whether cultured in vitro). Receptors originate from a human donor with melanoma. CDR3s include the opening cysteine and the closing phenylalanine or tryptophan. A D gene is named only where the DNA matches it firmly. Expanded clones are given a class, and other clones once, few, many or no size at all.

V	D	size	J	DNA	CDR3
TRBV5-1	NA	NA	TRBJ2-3	TGCGCCAGCAGCTTGGAGGGGGGACCAGATACGCAGTATTTT	CASSLEGGPDTQYF
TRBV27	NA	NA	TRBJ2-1	TGTGCCAGCAGTTTCCGCACATACAATGAGCAGTTCTTC	CASSFRTYNEQFF
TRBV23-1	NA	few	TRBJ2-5	TGCGCCAGCAGTCAATCTGGGCTAGCTGGGGAGACCCAGTACTTC	CASSQSGLAGETQYF
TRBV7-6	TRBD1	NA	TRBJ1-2	TGTGCCACCTCCGGGACAGAGGGGGGCTACACCTTC	CATSGTEGGYTF
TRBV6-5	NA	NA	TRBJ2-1	TGTGCCAGCAGTTACGGGTTAAGCTACAATGAGCAGTTCTTC	CASSYGLSYNEQFF
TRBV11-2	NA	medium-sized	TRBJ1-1	TGTGCCAGCAGCTTAGAATTTGGGGCCAAGAACACTGAAGCTTTCTTT	CASSLEFGAKNTEAFF
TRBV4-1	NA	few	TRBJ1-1	TGCGCCAGCAGCCAAGTACACAGAGACACTGAAGCTTTCTTT	CASSQVHRDTEAFF
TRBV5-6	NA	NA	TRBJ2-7	TGTGCCAGCAGCTGGGACGGACAGATATCCTACGAGCAGTACTTC	CASSWDGQISYEQYF
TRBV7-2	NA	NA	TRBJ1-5	TGTGCCAGCAGCTTAGTGGGGGGGCAGCCCCAGCATTTT	CASSLVGGQPQHF
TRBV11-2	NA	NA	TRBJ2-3	TGTGCCAGCAGCTTTAGCACAGATACGCAGTATTTT	CASSFSTDTQYF
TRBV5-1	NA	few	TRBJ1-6	TGCGCCAGCAGCCCGCAGGGCAGCTCCTATAATTCACCCCTCCACTTT	CASSPQGSSYNSPLHF
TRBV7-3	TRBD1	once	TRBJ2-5	TGTGCCAGCAGCTTAGTAAGGACAGGGAAAGAGACCCAGTACTTC	CASSLVRTGKETQYF
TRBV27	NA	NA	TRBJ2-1	TGTGCCAGCAGTTTCCGCACCTACAATGAGCAGTTCTTC	CASSFRTYNEQFF
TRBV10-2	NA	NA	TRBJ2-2	TGCGCCAGCAGTGACCACGGGGGGGAGCTGTTTTTT	CASSDHGGELFF
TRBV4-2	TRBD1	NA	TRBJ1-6	TGTGCCAGCAGCCAAGCCCTCCGGGACAGGGGTTCACCCCTCCACTTT	CASSQALRDRGSPLHF
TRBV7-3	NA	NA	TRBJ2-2	TGTGCCAGCAGCCCAAACCCAGGACGGGAGCTGTTTTTT	CASSPNPGRELFF
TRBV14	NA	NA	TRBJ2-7	TGTGCCAGCAGCCAGACACTATTATTGGGGCAGTACTTC	CASSQTLLLGQYF
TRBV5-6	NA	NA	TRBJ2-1	TGTGCCAGCAGCTTGGCCGGTGGGGGCCCCGCCCGGAATGAGCAGTTCTTC	CASSLAGGGPARNEQFF
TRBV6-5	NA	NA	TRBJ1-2	TGTGCCACCCAAATTGGACTCCGAAGGGGTGGCTACACCTTC	CATQIGLRRGGYTF
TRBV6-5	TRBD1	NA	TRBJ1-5	TGTGCCAGCACCGAGGACAGGGGATATCAGCCCCAGCATTTT	CASTEDRGYQPQHF
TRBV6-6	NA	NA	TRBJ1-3	TGTGCCAGCAGTGCTCGGGGGGCTGGAAACACCATATATTTT	CASSARGAGNTIYF
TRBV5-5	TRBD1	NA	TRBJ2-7	TGTGCCAGCAGCTACCAGACAGGGTTAAGGGAGCAGTACTTC	CASSYQTGLREQYF
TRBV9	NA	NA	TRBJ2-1	TGTGCCAGCAGCGTAGATGGGGGGCGATGGGAGCAGTTCTTC	CASSVDGGRWEQFF
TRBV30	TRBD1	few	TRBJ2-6	TGTGCCTGGAGTGAGGGGGCGCCATATGGGGCCAACGTCCTGACTTTC	CAWSEGAPYGANVLTF
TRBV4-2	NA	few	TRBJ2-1	TGTGCCAGCACTCCGGACAGCTCCTACAATGAGCAGTTCTTC	CASTPDSSYNEQFF
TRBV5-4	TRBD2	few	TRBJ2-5	TGTGCCAGCAGCTTGCCACTAGCGGGGGGGAAAGAGACCCAGTACTTC	CASSLPLAGGKETQYF
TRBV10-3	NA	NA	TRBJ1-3	TGTGCCAGCGGGGGCTCTGGAAACACCATATATTTT	CASGGSGNTIYF
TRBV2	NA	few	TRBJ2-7	TGTGCCAGCACCATCCCGTTATCCTACGAGCAGTACTTC	CASTIPLSYEQYF
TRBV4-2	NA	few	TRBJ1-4	TGTGCCAGCAGCCCCCCCCCGGATCATGAAAAACTGTTTTTT	CASSPPPDHEKLFF
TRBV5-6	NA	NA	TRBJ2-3	TGTGCCAGCAGCTTCTTATCAACTAGAAGCACAGATACGCAGTATTTT	CASSFLSTRSTDTQYF
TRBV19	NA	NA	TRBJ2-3	TGTGCCAGTAGTACCCGCAGGGTTGGGGATACGCAGTATTTT	CASSTRRVGDTQYF
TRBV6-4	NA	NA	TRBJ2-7	TGTGCCAGCAGTGTGCAGGGGAACTCCTACGAGCAGTACTTC	CASSVQGNSYEQYF
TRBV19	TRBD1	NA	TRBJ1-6	TGTGCCAGTAGTAGAGGGACAGGGGATGCGTCACCCCTCCACTTT	CASSRGTGDASPLHF
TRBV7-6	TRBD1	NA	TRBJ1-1	TGTGCCAGCAGCTTGGGGGCCAGGGGGATCACTGAAGCTTTCTTT	CASSLGARGITEAFF
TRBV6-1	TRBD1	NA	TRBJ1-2	TGTGCCAGCAGGGAAGGGGGCGGGGGTGGCTACACCTTC	CASREGGGGGYTF
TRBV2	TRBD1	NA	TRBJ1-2	TGTGCCAGCAGTGAGATGACAGGGAGGGAAGGCTACACCTTC	CASSEMTGREGYTF
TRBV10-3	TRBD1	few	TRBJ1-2	TGTGCCATCAGTCACAGGGGACAGGACTATGGCTACACCTTC	CAISHRGQDYGYTF
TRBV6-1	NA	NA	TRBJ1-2	TGTGCCAGCAGTGAAGCCTGGCAGGCTAACTATGGCTACACCTTC	CASSEAWQANYGYTF
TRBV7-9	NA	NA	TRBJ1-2	TGTGCCAGCAGCTTAGCCGGCACTGATTCCTATGGCTACACCTTC	CASSLAGTDSYGYTF
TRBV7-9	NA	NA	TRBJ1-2	TGTGCCAGCAGCTCTACCGGGACGGAAAATGGCTACACCTTC	CASSSTGTENGYTF
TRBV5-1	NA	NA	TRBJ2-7	TGCGCCAGCAGCTCGCTCCCCAACGTCGAACTGGGGGAGCAGTACTTC	CASSSLPNVELGEQYF
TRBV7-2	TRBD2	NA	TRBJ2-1	TGTGCCAGCAGCTTAGGCGGGACTAGCGGTTACAATGAGCAGTTCTTC	CASSLGGTSGYNEQFF
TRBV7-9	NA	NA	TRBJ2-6	TGTGCCAGCAGTTCGATGGCCAACGTCCTGACTTTC	CASSSMANVLTF
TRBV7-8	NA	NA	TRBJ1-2	TGTGCCAGCAGCTTAAGTGGGGCCCCTAACTATGGCTACACCTTC	CASSLSGAPNYGYTF